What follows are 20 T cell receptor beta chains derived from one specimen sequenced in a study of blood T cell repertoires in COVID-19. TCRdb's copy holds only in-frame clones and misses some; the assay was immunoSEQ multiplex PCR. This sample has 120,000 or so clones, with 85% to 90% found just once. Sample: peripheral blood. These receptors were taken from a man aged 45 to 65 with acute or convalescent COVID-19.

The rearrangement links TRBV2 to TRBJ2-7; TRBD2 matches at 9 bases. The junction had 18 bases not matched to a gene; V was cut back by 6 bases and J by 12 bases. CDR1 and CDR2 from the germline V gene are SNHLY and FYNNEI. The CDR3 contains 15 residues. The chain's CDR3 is CASSPEASGTASGYF. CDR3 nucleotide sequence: TGTGCCAGCAGCCCCGAGGCTAGCGGGACCGCCTCTGGGTACTTC.

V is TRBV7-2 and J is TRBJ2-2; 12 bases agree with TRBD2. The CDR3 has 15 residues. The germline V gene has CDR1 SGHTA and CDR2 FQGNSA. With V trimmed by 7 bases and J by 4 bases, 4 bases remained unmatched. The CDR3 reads CASTLAGGFTGELFF. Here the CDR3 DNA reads TGTGCCAGCACTCTAGCGGGAGGGTTCACCGGGGAGCTGTTTTTT. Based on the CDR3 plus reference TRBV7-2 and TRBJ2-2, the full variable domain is GAGVSQSPSNKVTEKGKDVELRCDPISGHTALYWYRQSLGQGLEFLIYFQGNSAPDKSGLPSDRFSAERTGGSVSTLTIQRTQQEDSAVYLCASTLAGGFTGELFFGEGSRLTVL.

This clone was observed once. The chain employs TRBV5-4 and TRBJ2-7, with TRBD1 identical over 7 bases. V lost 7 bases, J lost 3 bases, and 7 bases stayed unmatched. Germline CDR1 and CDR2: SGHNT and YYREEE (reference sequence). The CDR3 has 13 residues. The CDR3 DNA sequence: TGTGCCAGCGCTTCGGGACAGCACTACGAGCAGTACTTC. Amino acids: CASASGQHYEQYF.

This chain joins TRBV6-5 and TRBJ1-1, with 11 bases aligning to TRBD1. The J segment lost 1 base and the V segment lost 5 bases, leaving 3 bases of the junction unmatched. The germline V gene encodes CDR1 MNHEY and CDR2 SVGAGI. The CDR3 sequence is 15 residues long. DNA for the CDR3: TGTGCCAGCAGTCCCGGGACAGGGGGGAACACTGAAGCTTTCTTT. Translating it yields CASSPGTGGNTEAFF.

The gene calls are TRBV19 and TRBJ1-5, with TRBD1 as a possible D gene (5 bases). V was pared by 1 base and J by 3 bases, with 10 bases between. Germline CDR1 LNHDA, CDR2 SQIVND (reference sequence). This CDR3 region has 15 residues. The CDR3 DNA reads TGTGCCAGTAGTATAGCCAGGGAAGACAATCAGCCCCAGCATTTT. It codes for CASSIAREDNQPQHF.

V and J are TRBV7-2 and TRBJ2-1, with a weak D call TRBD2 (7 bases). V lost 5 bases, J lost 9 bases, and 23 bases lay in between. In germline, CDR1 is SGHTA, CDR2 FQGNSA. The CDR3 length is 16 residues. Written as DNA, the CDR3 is TGTGCCAGCAGCCCTGTCTCGGGGGGCCAACGAGGTGAGCAGTTCTTC. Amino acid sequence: CASSPVSGGQRGEQFF.

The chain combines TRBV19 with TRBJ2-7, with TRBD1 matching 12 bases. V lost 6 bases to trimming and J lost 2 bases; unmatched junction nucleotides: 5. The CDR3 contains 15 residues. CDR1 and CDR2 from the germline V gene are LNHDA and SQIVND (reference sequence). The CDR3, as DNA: TGTGCCAGTAGATCGGGACAGGGGGCGGCCTACGAGCAGTACTTC. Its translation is CASRSGQGAAYEQYF. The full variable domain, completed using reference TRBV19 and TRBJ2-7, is DGGITQSPKYLFRKEGQNVTLSCEQNLNHDAMYWYRQDPGQGLRLIYYSQIVNDFQKGDIAEGYSVSREKKESFPLTVTSAQKNPTAFYLCASRSGQGAAYEQYFGPGTRLTVT.

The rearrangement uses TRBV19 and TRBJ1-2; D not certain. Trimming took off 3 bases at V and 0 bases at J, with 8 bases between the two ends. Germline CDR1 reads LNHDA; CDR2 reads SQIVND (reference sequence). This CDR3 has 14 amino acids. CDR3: CASSMRRANYGYTF. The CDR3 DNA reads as TGTGCCAGTAGTATGAGGAGAGCTAACTATGGCTACACCTTC.

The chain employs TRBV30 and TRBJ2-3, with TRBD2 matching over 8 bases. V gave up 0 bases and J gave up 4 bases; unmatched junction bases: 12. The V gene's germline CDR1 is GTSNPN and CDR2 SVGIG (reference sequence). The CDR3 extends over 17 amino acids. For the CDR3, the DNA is TGTGCCTGGAGTGTTCGGCTAGCGGGCTTAAGGGCAGATACGCAGTATTTT. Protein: CAWSVRLAGLRADTQYF.

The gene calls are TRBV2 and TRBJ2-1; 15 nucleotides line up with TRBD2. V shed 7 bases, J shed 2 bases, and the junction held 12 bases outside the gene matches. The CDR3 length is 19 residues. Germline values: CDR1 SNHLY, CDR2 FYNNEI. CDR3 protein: CASIMGGLAGGRTYNEQFF. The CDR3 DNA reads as TGTGCCAGCATCATGGGGGGACTAGCGGGAGGAAGGACCTACAATGAGCAGTTCTTC.

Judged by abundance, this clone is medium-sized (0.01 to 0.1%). Here the CDR3 reads CASSYGTGNYETQYF. CDR3 DNA sequence: TGTGCCAGCAGTTACGGGACAGGGAATTACGAGACCCAGTACTTC. J is TRBJ2-5 and V is TRBV6-2 or TRBV6-3; 9 bases are a match to TRBD1. V lost 2 bases and J lost 5; bases outside the gene matches: 6. The germline gives CDR1 MNHEY, CDR2 SVGEGT. The CDR3 loop spans 15 amino acids.

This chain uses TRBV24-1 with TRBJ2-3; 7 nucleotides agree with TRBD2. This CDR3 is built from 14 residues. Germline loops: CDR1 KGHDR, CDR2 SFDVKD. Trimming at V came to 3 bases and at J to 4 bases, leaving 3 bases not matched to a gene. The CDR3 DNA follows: TGTGCCACCAGTGATAGAGCGGGGCCAGATACGCAGTATTTT. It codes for CATSDRAGPDTQYF.

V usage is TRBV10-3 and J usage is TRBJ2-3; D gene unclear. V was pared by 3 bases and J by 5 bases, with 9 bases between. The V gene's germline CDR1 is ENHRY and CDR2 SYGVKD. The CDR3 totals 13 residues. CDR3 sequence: CAISDLRQDTQYF. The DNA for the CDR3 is TGTGCCATCAGTGACCTTCGACAAGATACGCAGTATTTT.

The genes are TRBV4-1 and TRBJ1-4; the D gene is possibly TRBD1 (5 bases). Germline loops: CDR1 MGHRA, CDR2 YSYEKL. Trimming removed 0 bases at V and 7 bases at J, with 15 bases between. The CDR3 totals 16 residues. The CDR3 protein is CASSQEVWRGIEKLFF. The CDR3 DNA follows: TGCGCCAGCAGCCAAGAAGTCTGGAGGGGAATTGAAAAACTGTTTTTT.

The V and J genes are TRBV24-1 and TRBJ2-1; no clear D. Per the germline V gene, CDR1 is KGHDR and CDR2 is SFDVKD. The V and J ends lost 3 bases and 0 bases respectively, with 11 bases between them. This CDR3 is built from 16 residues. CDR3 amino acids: CATSDLTSSSYNEQFF. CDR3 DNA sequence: TGTGCCACCAGTGATCTAACCTCTAGCTCCTACAATGAGCAGTTCTTC.

The CDR3, as DNA: TGTGCCAGCAGTTTAGATGGGACAGGGATCTACGAGCAGTACTTC. Translation gives CASSLDGTGIYEQYF. This chain connects TRBV27 to TRBJ2-7; TRBD1 aligns across 9 bases. Germline values: CDR1 MNHEY, CDR2 SMNVEV (reference sequence). Trimming took 2 bases from V and 3 from J; bases not matched to a gene: 5. The CDR3 has 15 amino acids.

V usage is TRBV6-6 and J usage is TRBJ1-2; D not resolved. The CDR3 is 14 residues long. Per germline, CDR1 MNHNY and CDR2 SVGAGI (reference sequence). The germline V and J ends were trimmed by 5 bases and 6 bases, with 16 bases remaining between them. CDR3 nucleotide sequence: TGTGCCAGCAGTACCCTGGCAGGATCAAATGGCTACACCTTC. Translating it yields CASSTLAGSNGYTF.

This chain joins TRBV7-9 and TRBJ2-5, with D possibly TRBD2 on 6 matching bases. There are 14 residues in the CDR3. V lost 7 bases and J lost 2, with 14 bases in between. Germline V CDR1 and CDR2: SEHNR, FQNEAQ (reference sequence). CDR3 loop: CASKLRGEQETQYF. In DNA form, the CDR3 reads TGTGCCAGCAAATTGCGGGGAGAGCAAGAGACCCAGTACTTC.

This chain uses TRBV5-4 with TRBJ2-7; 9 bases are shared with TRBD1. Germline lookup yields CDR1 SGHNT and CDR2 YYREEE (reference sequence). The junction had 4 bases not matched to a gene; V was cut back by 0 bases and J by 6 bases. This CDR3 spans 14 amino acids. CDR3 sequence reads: CASSLGDRVGEQYF. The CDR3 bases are TGTGCCAGCAGCTTGGGGGACAGGGTAGGCGAGCAGTACTTC.

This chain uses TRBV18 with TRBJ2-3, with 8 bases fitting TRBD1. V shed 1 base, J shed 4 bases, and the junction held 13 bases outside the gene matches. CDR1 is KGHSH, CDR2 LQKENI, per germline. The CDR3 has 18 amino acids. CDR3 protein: CASSPLRSRQGYADTQYF. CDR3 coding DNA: TGTGCCAGCTCACCACTTCGGTCTCGACAGGGGTATGCAGATACGCAGTATTTT.